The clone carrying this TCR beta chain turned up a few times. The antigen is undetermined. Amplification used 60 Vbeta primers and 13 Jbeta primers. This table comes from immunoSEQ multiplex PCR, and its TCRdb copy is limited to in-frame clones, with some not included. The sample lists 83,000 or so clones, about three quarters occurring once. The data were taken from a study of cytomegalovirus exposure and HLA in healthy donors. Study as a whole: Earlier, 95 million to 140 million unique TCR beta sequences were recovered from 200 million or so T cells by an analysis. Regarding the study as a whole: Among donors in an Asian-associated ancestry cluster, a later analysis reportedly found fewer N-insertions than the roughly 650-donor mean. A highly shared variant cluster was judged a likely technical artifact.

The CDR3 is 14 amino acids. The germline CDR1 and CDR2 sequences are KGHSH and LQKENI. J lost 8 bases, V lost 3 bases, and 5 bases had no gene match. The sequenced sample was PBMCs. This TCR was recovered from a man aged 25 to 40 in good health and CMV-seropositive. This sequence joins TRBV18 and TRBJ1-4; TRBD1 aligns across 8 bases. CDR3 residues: CASSPGQGAEKLFF. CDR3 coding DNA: TGTGCCAGCTCACCGGGGCAGGGGGCAGAAAAACTGTTTTTT.